This T cell receptor beta chain emerged from a study of T cell responses to AZD1222 COVID-19 vaccine. Whole-study results and caveats: Donors were chiefly white British, with a greater number of females, and clonal diversity was perhaps underestimated.

With regard to this clone: Its specificity is unknown.

Assay used: immunoSEQ multiplex PCR; TCRdb lists only in-frame clones, some missing. The data hold fewer than 110,000 clones, with roughly nine tenths observed a single time. The V gene's germline CDR1 is SGDLS and CDR2 YYNGEE. The CDR3 contains 17 residues. Trimming cost V 0 bases and J 2 bases, with 14 bases left between them. The chain joins TRBV9 to TRBJ2-2; perhaps D is TRBD1 or TRBD2 (5 bases each). The sequence came from an adult in good health. Sequencing was performed on peripheral blood, taken on day 0 of AZD1222 vaccination. The CDR3: CASSVGSGPLNTGELFF. The CDR3 bases are TGTGCCAGCAGCGTAGGATCGGGACCCCTAAACACCGGGGAGCTGTTTTTT.